The rows below give T cell receptor beta chains drawn from one sample of a study of OX40 agonist ivuxolimab in advanced cancers. TCRdb keeps only in-frame clones here, not all; method: immunoSEQ multiplex PCR. The sample contains about 68,000 clones, around 93% of which appear only once. Specimen: CD4+ or CD8+ T cells sorted from blood, collected in a trial of the OX40 agonist ivuxolimab. These receptor sequences come from an adult with an advanced solid tumor such as melanoma, head and neck, liver or kidney cancer. CDR3s include the opening cysteine and the closing phenylalanine or tryptophan. Each record gives: clone size, V gene, D gene, J gene, CDR3 protein, CDR3 DNA. A D gene is named only where the DNA matches it firmly. Clone size, where shown, is once, few, many, or a class for clones that have expanded.

>.|TRBV4-2|.|TRBJ2-3
CASSQRQNTDTQYF
TGTGCCAGCAGCCAAAGACAAAACACAGATACGCAGTATTTT
>.|TRBV7-9|TRBD1|TRBJ1-5
CASSPTGGAGQPQHF
TGTGCCAGCAGCCCGACAGGGGGCGCGGGTCAGCCCCAGCATTTT
>few|TRBV5-4|.|TRBJ1-6
CASSSQGGGNSPLHF
TGTGCCAGCAGCTCGCAGGGTGGTGGGAATTCACCCCTCCACTTT
>.|TRBV30|.|TRBJ2-1
CAWSVMSGTEEQFF
TGTGCCTGGAGTGTAATGAGTGGGACGGAAGAGCAGTTCTTC
>.|TRBV11-2|.|TRBJ2-5
CASSSAGNQETQYF
TGTGCCAGCAGCTCGGCAGGGAACCAAGAGACCCAGTACTTC
>.|TRBV10-2|.|TRBJ2-7
CASSFPGQSSYEQYF
TGCGCCAGCAGCTTCCCCGGACAGAGCTCCTACGAGCAGTACTTC
>once|TRBV11-2|.|TRBJ2-5
CASSFYRQETQYF
TGTGCCAGCAGCTTCTACAGACAAGAGACCCAGTACTTC
>.|TRBV2|.|TRBJ2-3
CASKGRAPDTQYF
TGTGCCAGCAAGGGCAGGGCCCCAGATACGCAGTATTTT
>.|TRBV6-4|TRBD2|TRBJ2-1
CASSDDGGGYNEQFF
TGTGCCAGCAGTGACGACGGGGGGGGATACAATGAGCAGTTCTTC
>.|TRBV25-1|TRBD1|TRBJ1-2
CASRGGTGQGYTF
TGTGCCAGCAGGGGAGGGACAGGGCAAGGCTACACCTTC
>once|TRBV18|.|TRBJ2-1
CASSPDQSVYNEQFF
TGTGCCAGCTCACCGGATCAGTCCGTTTACAATGAGCAGTTCTTC
>once|TRBV11-3|.|TRBJ2-7
CASTGTLRQQYF
TGTGCCAGCACCGGGACCCTTCGTCAGCAGTACTTC
>.|TRBV30|.|TRBJ2-4
CAWSSQPGWGNIQYF
TGTGCCTGGAGTTCCCAACCTGGATGGGGTAACATTCAGTACTTC
>.|TRBV19|.|TRBJ2-6
CASSISGTGANVLTF
TGTGCCAGTAGTATTAGTGGGACTGGGGCCAACGTCCTGACTTTC
>.|TRBV6-1|.|TRBJ1-2
CASSVEGLYGYTF
TGTGCCAGCAGTGTGGAGGGTTTATATGGCTACACCTTC
>.|TRBV2|.|TRBJ1-2
CASSKTTETHYGYTF
TGTGCCAGCAGCAAAACGACAGAAACTCACTATGGCTACACCTTC
>.|TRBV6-5|.|TRBJ2-1
CASGERGDNEQFF
TGTGCCAGCGGTGAGAGGGGAGACAATGAGCAGTTCTTC
>.|TRBV7-6|.|TRBJ1-2
CASSLPLTLVGYTF
TGTGCCAGCAGCTTGCCCCTTACGCTGGTCGGCTACACCTTC
>.|TRBV19|.|TRBJ2-2
CASSIGLPRELFF
TGTGCCAGTAGTATAGGACTCCCCCGGGAGCTGTTTTTT
>once|TRBV5-4|.|TRBJ2-7
CASSTGGATRNEQYF
TGTGCCAGCAGCACTGGGGGGGCTACCCGGAACGAGCAGTACTTC
>few|TRBV5-4|TRBD2|TRBJ2-3
CASSLDQRGDVDTQYF
TGTGCCAGCAGCTTGGATCAGCGGGGGGATGTAGATACGCAGTATTTT
>.|TRBV6-6|.|TRBJ2-3
CASSRRDTQYF
TGTGCCAGCAGTCGGCGAGATACGCAGTATTTT
>.|TRBV9|TRBD1|TRBJ2-5
CASSPGTAQETQYF
TGTGCCAGCAGCCCCGGGACAGCTCAAGAGACCCAGTACTTC
>.|TRBV6-5|TRBD2|TRBJ2-5
CASSRRGELETQYF
TGTGCCAGCAGTAGGCGGGGGGAGTTGGAGACCCAGTACTTC
>.|TRBV7-9|TRBD2|TRBJ2-1
CASSIHGLADLNEQFF
TGTGCCAGCAGCATTCATGGACTAGCGGATCTGAATGAGCAGTTCTTC
>.|TRBV2|.|TRBJ1-4
CATTQRDPTNEKLFF
TGTGCCACCACCCAAAGGGACCCAACTAATGAAAAACTGTTTTTT
>.|TRBV6-6|TRBD2|TRBJ2-1
CASSSSSGGYNEQFF
TGTGCCAGCAGTTCCAGTAGCGGGGGGTACAATGAGCAGTTCTTC
>.|TRBV30|.|TRBJ2-7
CAWSPGLIDEQYF
TGTGCCTGGAGTCCAGGGCTTATTGACGAGCAGTACTTC
>.|TRBV11-2|.|TRBJ1-2
CASRQFTGGRGYTF
TGTGCCAGCAGGCAGTTCACCGGGGGGAGAGGCTACACCTTC
>.|TRBV5-1|.|TRBJ2-1
CASSLAPETTKLAQFF
TGCGCCAGCAGCTTGGCCCCCGAGACTACCAAACTAGCGCAGTTCTTC
>.|TRBV19|.|TRBJ2-1
CASSTIGGNEQFF
TGTGCCAGTAGTACGATCGGCGGCAATGAGCAGTTCTTC
>.|TRBV30|.|TRBJ1-1
CAWSGQGNTEAFF
TGTGCCTGGAGTGGGCAGGGGAACACTGAAGCTTTCTTT
>.|TRBV6-5|TRBD1|TRBJ2-3
CASSYSTTGGMDTQYF
TGTGCCAGCAGTTACTCGACTACAGGGGGTATGGATACGCAGTATTTT
>.|TRBV2|TRBD1|TRBJ1-4
CASRGTGNEKLFF
TGTGCCAGCAGAGGGACAGGGAATGAAAAACTGTTTTTT
>.|TRBV6-6|TRBD1|TRBJ2-7
CATGTGGGYEQYF
TGTGCCACCGGGACAGGGGGAGGTTACGAGCAGTACTTC
>.|TRBV19|.|TRBJ2-6
CASSTYPRAFNSGANVLTF
TGTGCCAGTAGTACCTACCCGCGGGCTTTCAACTCTGGGGCCAACGTCCTGACTTTC
>.|TRBV19|.|TRBJ2-3
CASSILGAKAVGTDTQYF
TGTGCCAGTAGTATTCTGGGGGCGAAGGCTGTCGGCACAGATACGCAGTATTTT
>.|TRBV14|.|TRBJ1-1
CASSQDLSGSEAFF
TGTGCCAGCAGCCAAGATCTGTCCGGGTCTGAAGCTTTCTTT
>.|TRBV7-9|.|TRBJ1-1
CASSLVMLSEAFF
TGTGCCAGCAGCTTAGTTATGCTTTCTGAAGCTTTCTTT